Following are 20 T cell receptor beta chains from one sample sequenced in a study of blood T cell repertoires in COVID-19. Sequencing was performed with immunoSEQ multiplex PCR; in TCRdb, only in-frame clones are kept and a portion is missing. Of 250,000 to 350,000 clones listed, about 89% are singletons. The sequenced sample was peripheral blood. The receptors originated from a man aged 18 to 35 who had recovered from COVID-19.

Comment on this clone: The same CDR3 is also encoded by other DNA sequences in this sample. The genes are TRBV5-1 and TRBJ2-7; 12 bases agree with TRBD1. Trimming took 4 bases from V and 4 from J; bases not matched to a gene: 3. Germline V gives CDR1 SGHRS, CDR2 YFSETQ. This CDR3 has 14 residues. The CDR3 DNA follows: TGCGCCAGCAGCCTGGGACAGGGGGCATACGAGCAGTACTTC. This codes for CASSLGQGAYEQYF.

The J gene is TRBJ1-2, the V gene TRBV7-9; D remains unclear. The CDR3 runs 13 residues. Germline V CDR1 and CDR2: SEHNR, FQNEAQ (reference sequence). The germline V and J ends were trimmed by 9 bases and 6 bases, with 17 bases remaining between them. The CDR3 region has the DNA TGTGCCAGTGAGGAGCACGGGAAGAATGGCTACACCTTC. It codes for CASEEHGKNGYTF.

The CDR3 loop reads CASSSGVYSEKLFF. The CDR3 DNA sequence: TGTGCCAGCAGCTCAGGGGTGTATAGTGAAAAACTGTTTTTT. The chain recombines TRBV5-8 with TRBJ1-4, with D tentatively TRBD1 (6 bases). CDR1 and CDR2 from the germline V gene are SGHTS and YDEGEE. CDR3 size: 14 residues. V was clipped by 3 bases and J by 7 bases, with 13 bases between them.

The CDR3 bases are TGTGCCAGAAGCTTGGAGCCTAGCGGGGGAAATTCGAACACCGGGGAGCTGTTTTTT. Translation gives CARSLEPSGGNSNTGELFF. The rearrangement joins TRBV5-3 to TRBJ2-2, with 10 bases that match TRBD2. TRBV5-3 is recorded as an ORF, its role being uncertain. There are 19 residues in the CDR3. V was pared by 0 bases and J by 0 bases, with 8 bases of the junction left unmatched.

The chain uses TRBV2 and TRBJ1-5; 7 bases are a match to TRBD1. The V gene end was trimmed by 4 bases and the J gene end by 9 bases; junction bases not matched to a gene: 15. Germline CDR1 and CDR2: SNHLY and FYNNEI. The length of the CDR3 is 16 residues. CDR3 region: CASSGQGGRAGWPQHF. The CDR3 DNA follows: TGTGCCAGCAGTGGACAGGGAGGAAGGGCTGGGTGGCCCCAGCATTTT.

The chain uses TRBV5-6 and TRBJ2-7; 7 bases fit TRBD2. Germline-derived CDR1 and CDR2 are SGHDT and YYEEEE. V dropped 7 bases and J dropped 2; count of bases not matched to a gene: 9. The CDR3 loop spans 14 amino acids. The CDR3 nucleotides are TGTGCCAGCCAAGAGCTAGCGGAAACCTACGAGCAGTACTTC. Translation: CASQELAETYEQYF. Drawing the rest from reference TRBV5-6 and TRBJ2-7, the complete variable domain is DAGVTQSPTHLIKTRGQQVTLRCSPKSGHDTVSWYQQALGQGPQFIFQYYEEEERQRGNFPDRFSGHQFPNYSSELNVNALLLGDSALYLCASQELAETYEQYFGPGTRLTVT.

The rearrangement uses TRBV10-3 and TRBJ2-3, with 14 positions matching TRBD2. Germline values: CDR1 ENHRY, CDR2 SYGVKD. The CDR3 consists of 15 residues. V was clipped by 6 bases and J by 3 bases; unmatched bases: 2. CDR3 sequence: CAIRRTSGGTDTQYF. The CDR3 DNA reads TGTGCCATCAGGCGGACTAGCGGGGGGACAGATACGCAGTATTTT.

This clone was detected once. The chain employs TRBV10-3 and TRBJ2-3, with D maybe TRBD2 (6 bases). Germline V gene lookup returns CDR1 ENHRY and CDR2 SYGVKD. V lost 0 bases, J lost 3 bases, and 7 bases lay in between. The CDR3 sequence is 14 residues long. CDR3 sequence (DNA): TGTGCCATCAGTGAGTCTCTAGCGACAGATACGCAGTATTTT. As protein: CAISESLATDTQYF.

V and J are TRBV4-2 and TRBJ2-2; a weak D match, TRBD2 (5 bases). V lost 0 bases, J lost 7 bases, and 9 bases lay in between. The CDR3 totals 14 residues. Germline-derived CDR1 and CDR2 are LGHNA and YNFKEQ. The CDR3 region is CASSQDLGNGELFF. The DNA of the CDR3 is TGTGCCAGCAGCCAAGACCTCGGGAACGGGGAGCTGTTTTTT.

Written as DNA, the CDR3 is TGTGCCAGCAGTTTTGGTCAGGGCAACTATGGCTACACCTTC. Translating gives CASSFGQGNYGYTF. V gene TRBV27 combines with J gene TRBJ1-2; D perhaps matches TRBD1 (5 bases). CDR3 length equals 14 residues. The V and J ends lost 3 bases and 2 bases respectively, with 10 bases between them. Per germline, CDR1 MNHEY and CDR2 SMNVEV (reference sequence).

This clone has a single count. V and J are TRBV6-2 or TRBV6-3 and TRBJ2-2; no reliable D call. V was trimmed by 4 bases and J by 2 bases, leaving 8 bases between them. The germline V gene encodes CDR1 MNHEY and CDR2 SVGEGT. This CDR3 is built from 14 residues. CDR3 DNA: TGTGCCAGCAGTTGGGCCAAAAACACCGGGGAGCTGTTTTTT. Protein sequence: CASSWAKNTGELFF.

This clone was seen more than once but under ten times. V gene TRBV10-3 combines with J gene TRBJ1-2; possible D gene TRBD1, 6 bases. Germline lookup yields CDR1 ENHRY and CDR2 SYGVKD. The CDR3 loop spans 15 amino acids. V dropped 2 bases and J dropped 3 bases, with 13 bases sitting between them. In nucleotides, the CDR3 is TGTGCCATCAGTGAGCGGGGACACCCTGACTATGGCTACACCTTC. Its protein is CAISERGHPDYGYTF.

V usage is TRBV15 and J usage is TRBJ2-3; 8 nucleotides match TRBD1. Germline lookup yields CDR1 LNHNV and CDR2 YYDKDF (reference sequence). The CDR3 is 15 amino acids. V was clipped by 2 bases and J by 5 bases; unmatched bases: 6. CDR3 loop: CATSRQGAWGDTQYF. CDR3 nucleotide sequence: TGTGCCACCAGCAGACAGGGGGCATGGGGAGATACGCAGTATTTT.

V and J are TRBV27 and TRBJ1-2; 12 bases are a match to TRBD1. The V gene's germline CDR1 is MNHEY and CDR2 SMNVEV (reference sequence). The CDR3 is 16 residues long. V lost 0 bases, J lost 4 bases, and 3 bases stayed unmatched. The CDR3 loop is CASSLSMGQGAYGYTF. The DNA of the CDR3 is TGTGCCAGCAGTTTATCGATGGGACAGGGGGCCTATGGCTACACCTTC.

The chain recombines TRBV4-1 with TRBJ1-1, with unresolved D. This CDR3 has 12 residues. Germline assignment: CDR1 MGHRA and CDR2 YSYEKL. V was shortened by 0 bases and J by 8 bases, with 7 bases between the two germline ends. This CDR3 reads CASSQDLGEAFF. The CDR3 nucleotides read TGCGCCAGCAGCCAAGATCTAGGAGAAGCTTTCTTT.

The chain joins TRBV4-3 to TRBJ1-4, with TRBD1 matching over 9 bases. CDR3 length: 15 residues. Germline assignment: CDR1 LGHNA and CDR2 YSLEER. V trimming: 2 bases; J trimming: 7 bases; junction bases outside the gene matches: 5. CDR3 DNA: TGCGCCAGCAGCCAATCCGGGACAGGGAGTGAAAAACTGTTTTTT. It translates to CASSQSGTGSEKLFF.

This clone was counted many times. The chain links TRBV10-3 to TRBJ1-1; D gene ambiguous. The length of the CDR3 is 11 residues. Germline CDR1 ENHRY, CDR2 SYGVKD. The V end was cut by 8 bases, the J end by 6 bases, with 10 bases between. The CDR3 loop reads CAIGLGAEAFF. The DNA of the CDR3 is TGTGCCATCGGACTTGGCGCTGAAGCTTTCTTT.

The CDR3 DNA follows: TGTGCCAGCAGTTTAGTGGTAACGGCTCCGGGGCAGTTCTTC. Its protein is CASSLVVTAPGQFF. This chain connects TRBV28 to TRBJ2-1, with unresolved D. This CDR3 has 14 amino acids. The germline V gene encodes CDR1 MDHEN and CDR2 SYDVKM. Trimming pared 2 bases from V and 12 bases from J, leaving 17 bases between.

V usage is TRBV3-1 (or the pseudogene TRBV3-2) and J usage is TRBJ2-7; possibly TRBD1 for D (6 bases). CDR1 is LGHDT, CDR2 YNNKEL, per germline (reference sequence). This CDR3 spans 14 amino acids. V was cut by 0 bases and J by 2 bases, with 8 bases left in between. CDR3: CASSQEGATYEQYF. The DNA of the CDR3 is TGTGCCAGCAGCCAAGAGGGGGCGACCTACGAGCAGTACTTC.

The gene calls are TRBV6-1 and TRBJ1-2, with 9 bases identical to TRBD1. Trimming cost V 3 bases and J 8 bases; bases outside gene matches: 10. The germline gives CDR1 MNHNS, CDR2 SASEGT. CDR3 size: 15 residues. DNA for the CDR3: TGTGCCAGCAGTGATCCGGGACAGGGCAATGGAGGCTACACCTTC. This translates into CASSDPGQGNGGYTF.